This T cell receptor beta chain was identified during a study of control samples from healthy donors and cancer patients. The ends were cut back, 4 bases at V and 1 base at J, with 8 bases in the middle. CDR3 size: 14 residues. Germline assignment: CDR1 SNHLY and CDR2 FYNNEI. As regards this clone: This CDR3 is also generated by other DNA sequences in the sample.

The repertoire was sequenced with immunoSEQ multiplex PCR; TCRdb's copy has only in-frame clones and lacks some. This table has some 54,000 clones, 95% to 96% appearing once. The source of this sequence is a woman aged 25-40 years in good health. V gene TRBV2 combines with J gene TRBJ1-3; D call uncertain. Source material: blood. The DNA of the CDR3 is TGTGCCAGCAGTGTAGGAAGTTCTGGAAACACCATATATTTT. Amino acid sequence: CASSVGSSGNTIYF.